This T cell receptor (beta chain) emerged from a study of T cells in Graves' hyperthyroidism and ophthalmopathy (dated by TCRdb to between 2018 and 2021). Context from the whole study: Peripheral blood samples were taken at initial diagnosis, before any treatment was given. TCR V-J signatures able to tell the groups apart were searched for in a discovery cohort of approximately 95 patients, of whom roughly 42 had Graves' ophthalmopathy and around 56 had stable Graves' hyperthyroidism. Whether ophthalmopathy could be predicted prospectively was tested in an independent validation cohort made up of roughly 19 hyperthyroidism patients plus 17 patients who later progressed to ophthalmopathy. In addition, the study compared T-cell repertoires in thyroid tissue and in blood from five or six Graves' hyperthyroidism patients. For training and testing, the 95 to 100 patients in the discovery cohort were randomly divided in a 7:3 ratio. The paper describes TCR Vbeta CDR3 sequencing of 130 to 150 peripheral blood samples, made up of fewer than 50 ophthalmopathy patients, roughly 72 hyperthyroidism patients and 17 progressor patients. After sampling, hyperthyroidism patients received methimazole starting at 30 mg daily, and ophthalmopathy patients received high-dose intravenous methylprednisolone. The paper's findings and limits, for the study overall: During validation, the model predicted progression to ophthalmopathy a median of around 7 months ahead of onset, with more than 60% sensitivity and around 73% specificity. Sample size was not statistically predetermined, and blinding of investigators to group allocation was not performed. A 13 V-J signature model separated ophthalmopathy from stable hyperthyroidism, with nearly 90% sensitivity and about 81% specificity in cross-validation and 80%/75% in testing. Blood samples also contained most of the expanded thyroid clonotypes (frequency above 0.001), which suggests that blood repertoires may reflect thyroid immune responses.

CDR1 and CDR2 were assigned from the germline V gene (reference sequence) as DFQATT and SNEGSKA. The CDR3 measures 17 amino acids from cysteine to phenylalanine. The read is trimmed to its CDR3 DNA, 51 bases read in frame from base 1. V trim: 0 bases; J trim: 5 bases; unmatched bases: 5. TCR beta CDR3 regions were amplified from RNA transcripts. A first-round RT-PCR of the TCR CDR3 used the HTBI primer set with the Qiagen OneStep RT-PCR kit. The libraries were constructed in a second round of multiplex PCR and then size-selected and purified. The libraries were sequenced on an Illumina HiSeq2000 using paired-end 100 bp reads. In the source study's methods: SOAPnuke was used to process the raw data, removing reads that contained adapters or uncalled bases, had a mean Phred below 15, or lacked an exact match to the constant primer or identifier. High-quality paired reads were merged with COPE v1.2.5, and unique nucleotide sequences were defined as clonotypes. MiTCR v1.1 was used to align clonotypes to the IMGT TRBV, TRBD and TRBJ reference segments. Only V-J combinations with frequency above 0.0001, covering 99.2% of repertoires, were analysed. A TCS score was defined as the ratio of F50 (clonal expansion) to E x V (chaos), with BLOSUM62-based TCRdist applied between CDR3 peptides within each V-J. Welch's t-statistics and random forest reduced around 520 V-J features to about 13, which were used in a naive Bayes classifier (R e1071). The raw public data were reprocessed by TCRdb itself: fastp quality trimming at Q25, MiXCR clonotype calling, in-frame beta chains only. Entries are consolidated by CDR3 protein sequence, retaining the most common genes and DNA. None of the V and J calls come from the authors' own analysis; TCRdb made them. This sample gives some 500,000 distinct CDR3 sequences in total; about 16% of them show up just once. The top ten clones comprise about 29% of the sample.

The table lists this clonotype with many counts. It lacks a known antigen. No base quality values were provided; no much bigger clone lies one nucleotide off. Ophthalmopathy patients had moderately to severely active disease, Clinical Activity Score of at least 3, NOSPECS grade of at least 4, and duration under 3 months. Any patient with an uncontrolled infection, another autoimmune disease, pregnancy or lactation was excluded. Diagnoses relied on clinical symptoms, serum thyroxine and TRAb, thyroid ultrasound and orbital computed tomography. PBMCs were isolated from approximately 10 ml of fresh peripheral blood by Ficoll-Paque density gradient centrifugation. Total RNA was extracted with Trizol reagent, and quality was checked on an Agilent 2100 Bioanalyzer.

The sample consisted of blood. In this chain, TRBV20-1 is recombined with TRBJ1-6, with 12 middle bases fitting TRBD1. This TCR derives from a woman in her thirties with Graves' ophthalmopathy. The nucleotide sequence reads TGCAGTGCTAGAGATGCGGGACAGGGGGCCAATAATTCACCCCTCCACTTT. Its protein product is CSARDAGQGANNSPLHF.